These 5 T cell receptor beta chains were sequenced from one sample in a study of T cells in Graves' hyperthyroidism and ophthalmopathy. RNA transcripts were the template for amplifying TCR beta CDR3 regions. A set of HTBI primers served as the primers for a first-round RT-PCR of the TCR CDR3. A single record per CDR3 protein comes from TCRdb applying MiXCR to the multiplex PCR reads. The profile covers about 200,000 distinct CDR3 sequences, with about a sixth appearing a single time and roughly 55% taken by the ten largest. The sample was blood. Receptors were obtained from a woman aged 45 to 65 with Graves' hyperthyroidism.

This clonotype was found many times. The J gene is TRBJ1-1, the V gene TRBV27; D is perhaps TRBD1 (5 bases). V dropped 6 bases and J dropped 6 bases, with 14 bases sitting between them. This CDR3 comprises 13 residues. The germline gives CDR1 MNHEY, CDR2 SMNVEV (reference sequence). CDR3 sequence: CASRGGTFSEAFF. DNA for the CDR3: TGTGCCAGCAGGGGGGGGACTTTTTCTGAAGCTTTCTTT.

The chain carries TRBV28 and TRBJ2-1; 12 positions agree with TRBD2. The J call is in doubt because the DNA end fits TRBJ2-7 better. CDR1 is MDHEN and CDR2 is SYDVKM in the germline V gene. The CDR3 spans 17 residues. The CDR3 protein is CASSSPTSGSYYNEQYF. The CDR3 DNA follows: TGTGCCAGCAGTTCCCCGACTAGCGGGAGTTACTACAATGAGCAGTACTTC.

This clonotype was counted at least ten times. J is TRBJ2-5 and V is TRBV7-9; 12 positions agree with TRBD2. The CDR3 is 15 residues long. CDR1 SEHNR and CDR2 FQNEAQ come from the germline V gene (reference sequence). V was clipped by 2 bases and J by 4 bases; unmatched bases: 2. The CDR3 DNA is TGTGCCAGCAGCTTAACGGGACTAGCGGGAGAGACCCAGTACTTC. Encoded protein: CASSLTGLAGETQYF.

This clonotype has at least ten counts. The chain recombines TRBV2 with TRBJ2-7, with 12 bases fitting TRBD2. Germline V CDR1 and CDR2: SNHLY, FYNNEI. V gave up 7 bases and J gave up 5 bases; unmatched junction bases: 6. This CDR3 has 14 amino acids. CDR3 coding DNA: TGTGCCAGCACCGAACTAGCGGGAGGCGACGAGCAGTACTTC. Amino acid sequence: CASTELAGGDEQYF.

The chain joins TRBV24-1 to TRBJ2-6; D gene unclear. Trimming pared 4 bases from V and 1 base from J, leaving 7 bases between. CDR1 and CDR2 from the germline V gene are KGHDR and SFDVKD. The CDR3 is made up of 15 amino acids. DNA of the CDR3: TGTGCCACCAGTGAGGACGCATCTGGGGCCAACGTCCTGACTTTC. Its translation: CATSEDASGANVLTF.